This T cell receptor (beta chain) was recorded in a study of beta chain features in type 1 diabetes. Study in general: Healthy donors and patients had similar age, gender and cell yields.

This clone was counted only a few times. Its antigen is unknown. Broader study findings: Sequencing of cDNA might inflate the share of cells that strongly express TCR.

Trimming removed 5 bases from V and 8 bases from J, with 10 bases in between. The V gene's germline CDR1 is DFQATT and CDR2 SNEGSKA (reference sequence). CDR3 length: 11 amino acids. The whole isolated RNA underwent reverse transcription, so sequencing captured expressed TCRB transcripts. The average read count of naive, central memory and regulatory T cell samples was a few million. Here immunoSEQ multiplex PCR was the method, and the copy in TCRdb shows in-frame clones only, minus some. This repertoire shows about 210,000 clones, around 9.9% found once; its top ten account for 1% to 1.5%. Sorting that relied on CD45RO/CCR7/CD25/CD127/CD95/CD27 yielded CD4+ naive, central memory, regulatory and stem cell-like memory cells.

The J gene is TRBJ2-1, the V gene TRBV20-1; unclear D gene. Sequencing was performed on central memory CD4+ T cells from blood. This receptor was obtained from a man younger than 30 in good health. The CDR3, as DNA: TGCAGTGCTCACCTCTCTTATGAGCAGTTCTTC. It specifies CSAHLSYEQFF.